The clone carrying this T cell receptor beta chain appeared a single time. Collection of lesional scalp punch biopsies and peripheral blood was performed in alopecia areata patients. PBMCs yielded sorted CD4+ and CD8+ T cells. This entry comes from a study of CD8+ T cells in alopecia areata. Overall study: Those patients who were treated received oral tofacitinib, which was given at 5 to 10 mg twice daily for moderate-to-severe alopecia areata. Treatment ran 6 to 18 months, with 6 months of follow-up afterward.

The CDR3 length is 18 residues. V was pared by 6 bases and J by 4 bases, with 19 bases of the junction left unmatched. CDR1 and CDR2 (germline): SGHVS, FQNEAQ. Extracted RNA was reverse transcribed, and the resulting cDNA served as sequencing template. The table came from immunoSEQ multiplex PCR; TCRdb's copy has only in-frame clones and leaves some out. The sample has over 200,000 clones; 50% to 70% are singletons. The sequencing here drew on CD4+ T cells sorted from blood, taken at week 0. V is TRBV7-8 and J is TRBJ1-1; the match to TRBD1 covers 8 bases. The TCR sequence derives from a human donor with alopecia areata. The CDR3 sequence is CASRGPEGARGRSTEAFF. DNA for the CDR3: TGTGCCAGCAGGGGACCAGAGGGGGCCAGGGGGCGAAGCACTGAAGCTTTCTTT. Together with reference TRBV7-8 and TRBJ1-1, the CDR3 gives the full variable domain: GAGVSQSPRYKVAKRGQDVALRCDPISGHVSLFWYQQALGQGPEFLTYFQNEAQLDKSGLPSDRFFAERPEGSVSTLKIQRTQQEDSAVYLCASRGPEGARGRSTEAFFGQGTRLTVV.